This TCR beta chain was obtained from a study of immune cell composition in non-small cell lung cancer. Points from the study as a whole: TIL tumour reactivity correlated with maximal tumour-associated clone frequency in adenocarcinoma.

Germline trimming cut 1 base from V and 6 bases from J; bases unmatched to any gene: 7. The CDR3 is 16 amino acids. Germline CDR1 is SGHNT and CDR2 is YENEEA. Notes on this clone: Antigen unknown.

Clones were read by immunoSEQ multiplex PCR, and TCRdb kept only the in-frame ones, dropping some. The sample lists 4,500 to 5,000 clones, 70% to 90% occurring once. Sequenced sample: lung tumor tissue. This rearrangement joins TRBV11-3 to TRBJ2-3, with TRBD1 identical over 10 bases. This receptor was identified in a human donor with non-small cell lung cancer. The DNA for the CDR3 is TGTGCCAGCAGCTTAGGTGGACAGGGGGACGGTGATACGCAGTATTTT. Translation: CASSLGGQGDGDTQYF.